This T cell receptor (beta chain) was identified during a study of T cell responses to AZD1222 COVID-19 vaccine. Comment on this clone: Antigen specificity is unknown.

Analysis merged second doses at about 4 or about 12 weeks. The ends were cut back, 1 base at V and 7 bases at J, with 14 bases in the middle. Germline V gene lookup returns CDR1 SGHDN and CDR2 FVKESK. The CDR3 spans 14 residues. Notes on the study in general: Spike-specific TCR breadth and depth were elevated following two AZD1222 doses.

Clones were sequenced by immunoSEQ multiplex PCR, and TCRdb holds only the in-frame ones, with some missing. The data hold tens of thousands of clones, with 80% observed a single time. The rearrangement uses TRBV14 and TRBJ2-7; possible D gene TRBD2, 5 bases. The origin of this receptor is an adult who received the AZD1222 COVID-19 vaccine. The specimen was peripheral blood, collected 28 days after the second AZD1222 dose. CDR3 residues: CASSQAGWAAEQYF. The CDR3 DNA follows: TGTGCCAGCAGCCAAGCGGGGTGGGCCGCGGAGCAGTACTTC.